A selection of T cell receptor beta chains follows, all from one sample in a study of spatial heterogeneity in lung cancer. TCRdb recomputed calls from the 5' RACE reads with MiXCR, one row per CDR3 protein. Seen here are approximately 27,000 distinct CDR3 sequences, under 7% observed once, and the top ten hold more than 20%. The source material was PBMCs, sampled at follow-up. The receptors come from a male donor with early-stage non-small cell lung cancer. CDR3s include the opening cysteine and the closing phenylalanine or tryptophan. A D gene is named only where the DNA matches it firmly. Some rows mark clone size as missing; the rest say once, few, many or name a class of expanded clone.

V gene	clone size	D gene	J gene	CDR3 protein	CDR3 DNA
TRBV30	.	TRBD2	TRBJ2-7	CAFAGGPVYEQYF	TGTGCCTTCGCGGGGGGGCCTGTATACGAGCAGTACTTC
TRBV11-2	few	.	TRBJ1-5	CASSLDLGPQHF	TGTGCCAGCAGCTTAGATCTAGGGCCCCAGCATTTT
TRBV7-2	many	.	TRBJ1-6	CASSYGPALPNSPLHF	TGTGCCAGCAGCTACGGGCCCGCTTTACCTAATTCACCCCTCCACTTT
TRBV9	few	.	TRBJ1-4	CASSVEGGKLFF	TGTGCCAGCAGCGTGGAGGGAGGAAAACTGTTTTTT
TRBV29-1	few	TRBD1	TRBJ1-5	CSARQGAGSNQPQHF	TGCAGCGCTAGACAGGGGGCGGGTAGCAATCAGCCCCAGCATTTT
TRBV7-9	many	TRBD2	TRBJ2-3	CASTMGAGRRTDTQYF	TGTGCCAGCACTATGGGAGCGGGGAGACGCACAGATACGCAGTATTTT
TRBV24-1	few	TRBD1	TRBJ1-2	CATSDNTGELNGYTF	TGTGCCACCAGTGACAATACAGGGGAGTTAAATGGCTACACCTTC
TRBV4-2	few	.	TRBJ2-7	CASSQSGTAYVEQYF	TGTGCCAGCAGCCAATCCGGGACGGCGTATGTCGAGCAGTACTTC
TRBV7-8	many	TRBD2	TRBJ2-3	CASSSREGVTDTQYF	TGTGCCAGCAGCTCGCGGGAGGGCGTTACAGATACGCAGTATTTT
TRBV20-1	many	TRBD2	TRBJ2-1	CSAHRTSGGNEQFF	TGCAGTGCCCACCGGACTAGCGGGGGCAATGAGCAGTTCTTC
TRBV29-1	many	TRBD1	TRBJ1-1	CSVEGDRATEAFF	TGCAGCGTCGAGGGCGACAGGGCCACTGAAGCTTTCTTT
TRBV7-8	many	.	TRBJ2-2	CASSLAPLPDTGELFF	TGTGCCAGCAGCTTAGCGCCCCTCCCCGACACCGGGGAGCTGTTTTTT
TRBV12-3/TRBV12-4	many	.	TRBJ1-1	CASRWADTEAFF	TGTGCCAGCAGATGGGCGGACACTGAAGCTTTCTTT
TRBV18	.	.	TRBJ1-1	CASSRALQGNPEAFF	TGTGCCAGCTCACGAGCTCTGCAGGGAAACCCTGAAGCTTTCTTT
TRBV15	few	TRBD1	TRBJ1-5	CATSRLRGRDQPQHF	TGTGCCACCAGCAGGCTCAGGGGGCGGGATCAGCCCCAGCATTTT
TRBV7-2	few	TRBD2	TRBJ2-4	CVSSLEAGKAKNIQYF	TGTGTCAGCAGCTTAGAAGCGGGGAAAGCCAAAAACATTCAGTACTTC
TRBV7-8	many	TRBD2	TRBJ2-1	CASSFLAGGDNEQFF	TGTGCCAGCAGCTTTCTAGCGGGTGGAGACAATGAGCAGTTCTTC
TRBV18	.	.	TRBJ1-3	CASSPPQGFSGNTIYF	TGTGCCAGCTCACCACCCCAGGGGTTCTCTGGAAACACCATATATTTT
TRBV27	many	.	TRBJ1-5	CASSLSGNQPQHF	TGTGCCAGCAGTTTATCGGGCAATCAGCCCCAGCATTTT
TRBV12-3/TRBV12-4	few	.	TRBJ2-5	CASTPRLEETQYF	TGTGCCAGCACCCCGAGACTGGAAGAGACCCAGTACTTC
TRBV10-3	many	TRBD1	TRBJ1-4	CAISDDRGGSEKLFF	TGTGCCATCAGTGATGACCGAGGGGGCAGTGAAAAACTGTTTTTT
TRBV5-1	few	.	TRBJ2-2	CASSLQGPLNTGELFF	TGCGCCAGCAGCTTACAGGGACCTCTGAACACCGGGGAGCTGTTTTTT
TRBV4-1	.	.	TRBJ1-2	CASSQEPRKDGYTF	TGCGCCAGCAGCCAAGAGCCCCGAAAGGACGGCTACACCTTC
TRBV7-9	many	TRBD1	TRBJ1-5	CASSHVGTGKQPQHF	TGTGCCAGCAGCCACGTTGGGACAGGGAAACAGCCCCAGCATTTT
TRBV3-1	many	TRBD2	TRBJ2-2	CASSQGKTSVNTGELFF	TGTGCCAGCAGCCAAGGGAAGACTAGCGTGAACACCGGGGAGCTGTTTTTT
TRBV6-2/TRBV6-3	many	.	TRBJ1-2	CASSYSSVIEGYTF	TGTGCCAGCAGTTACTCGAGCGTAATTGAAGGCTACACCTTC
TRBV5-1	.	.	TRBJ2-1	CASSLFLNEQFF	TGCGCCAGCAGCTTGTTCCTGAATGAGCAGTTCTTC
TRBV19	many	TRBD2	TRBJ2-1	CASQNFAGGYNEQFF	TGTGCCAGTCAGAATTTTGCGGGGGGTTACAATGAGCAGTTCTTC
TRBV27	.	TRBD1	TRBJ1-1	CASSFQGQGVNTEAFF	TGTGCCAGCAGTTTCCAGGGACAGGGGGTGAACACTGAAGCTTTCTTT
TRBV3-1	many	TRBD1	TRBJ1-2	CASSQEAGTDDGYTF	TGTGCCAGCAGCCAAGAGGCCGGGACAGACGATGGCTACACCTTC
TRBV12-3/TRBV12-4	many	.	TRBJ2-1	CASSPDSNEQFF	TGTGCCAGCAGTCCGGACAGCAATGAGCAGTTCTTC
TRBV12-3/TRBV12-4	few	.	TRBJ1-5	CASSLDRHPNSNQPQHF	TGTGCCAGCAGCCTCGACAGACACCCGAATAGCAATCAGCCCCAGCATTTT
TRBV19	.	TRBD1	TRBJ2-7	CASSSRGRSYEQYF	TGTGCCAGTAGTAGCAGGGGGCGCTCCTACGAGCAGTACTTC
TRBV24-1	.	TRBD1	TRBJ1-4	CATSDGQGEGYEKLFF	TGTGCCACCAGTGACGGACAGGGGGAAGGATATGAAAAACTGTTTTTT
TRBV7-3	many	.	TRBJ2-5	CASSLSAAYQETQYF	TGTGCCAGCAGCTTATCGGCTGCGTACCAAGAGACCCAGTACTTC
TRBV6-6	few	.	TRBJ1-1	CASSYRVTEAFF	TGTGCCAGCAGTTACAGGGTTACTGAAGCTTTCTTT
TRBV2	many	.	TRBJ2-3	CASSGRYTDTQYF	TGTGCCAGCAGCGGCAGGTACACAGATACGCAGTATTTT